The entry below gives a single T cell receptor (beta chain) sequence along with its context. The CDR3 runs 15 residues. V lost 5 bases, J lost 1 base, and 14 bases lay in between. The germline CDR1 and CDR2 sequences are SEHNR and FQNEAQ (reference sequence). It was with random hexamers that about 0.45 to 1 ug RNA was reverse transcribed. TCRdb passed the immunoSEQ multiplex PCR reads through MiXCR, listing each CDR3 protein once. The sample lists just over 300,000 distinct CDR3 sequences; approximately 90% were seen once. The data belong to a study of CD8 T cells in Susac syndrome. The receptor was isolated from a human donor with multiple sclerosis. The V and J genes are TRBV7-9 and TRBJ1-1; no definite D call. Material for sequencing was CD4+ T cells from PBMCs. This chain's CDR3 is CASSPEGSENTEAFF. The CDR3 DNA sequence: TGTGCCAGCAGCCCTGAAGGGTCCGAGAACACTGAAGCTTTCTTT.